This T cell receptor beta chain was sequenced for a study of CD8 T cells in Susac syndrome. Across the whole study: Patients with Susac syndrome were therapy-naive, on corticosteroids, or on intravenous immunoglobulin alone at blood draw.

An amount of RNA that ranged from roughly 0.5 to 1 ug was reverse transcribed with random hexamers. Via MiXCR, TCRdb re-called the immunoSEQ multiplex PCR reads, giving one row per CDR3 protein. The profile covers more than 80,000 distinct CDR3 sequences, with less than 95% appearing a single time and about 0.41% taken by the ten largest. Notes on the study in general: In total CD8+ repertoires, roughly 16 Susac-specific public clones were found, and CD8+ TEMRA repertoires had about five.

Details on this clonotype: The antigen is unknown.

With 3 bases removed from V and 7 bases from J, the gap between germline ends came to 10 bases. The CDR3 extends over 13 amino acids. Germline V gives CDR1 MGHDK, CDR2 SYGVNS. The chain employs TRBV25-1 and TRBJ1-5; D is unclear. This TCR derives from a human donor with Susac syndrome. The specimen was CD8+ T cells from PBMCs. CDR3 residues: CASSDAGGQPQHF. In nucleotides, the CDR3 is TGTGCCAGCAGTGACGCAGGAGGGCAGCCCCAGCATTTT.